What follows are 10 T cell receptor beta chains derived from one specimen sequenced in a study of pediatric ulcerative colitis. This table comes from immunoSEQ multiplex PCR, and its TCRdb copy is limited to in-frame clones, with some not included. The repertoire holds 20,000 to 30,000 clones, with over 55% as singletons. During colonoscopy, one to two rectal pinch biopsies were collected. The sample was gut tissue. The receptors stem from a boy between 10 and 17 years old with severe ulcerative colitis.

The chain joins TRBV19 to TRBJ2-3; D remains unclear. The CDR3 consists of 16 residues. Trimming pared 1 base from V and 3 bases from J, leaving 14 bases between. Germline CDR1 is LNHDA and CDR2 is SQIVND (reference sequence). The DNA for the CDR3 is TGTGCCAGTAGTATAGCAGGCTCTACTCGGACAGATACGCAGTATTTT. This codes for CASSIAGSTRTDTQYF.

This clone was seen just once. Its ends do not fully match the called genes, so a read error is possible. The chain has TRBV7-7 and TRBJ2-2, with D possibly being TRBD1 (5 bases). This CDR3 contains 14 residues. Germline V gene lookup returns CDR1 SSHAT and CDR2 FNYEAQ (reference sequence). The CDR3 coding sequence is TGTGCTAGCAGGGTCACAGGGAACACCGGGGAGCTGTTTTTT. Translating gives CASRVTGNTGELFF.

This clone was detected only a few times. The chain couples TRBV10-3 to TRBJ2-1; D is unresolved. Trimming left V 0 bases short and J 6 bases short, with 9 bases between. The V gene's germline CDR1 is ENHRY and CDR2 SYGVKD. This CDR3 region has 14 residues. CDR3 protein: CAISESTQPNEQFF. Here the CDR3 DNA reads TGTGCCATCAGTGAGTCGACCCAGCCCAATGAGCAGTTCTTC.

The CDR3 DNA follows: TGTGCCAGCAGGGCCTCAGGGGAGGGGACAGATACGCAGTATTTT. This gives the protein CASRASGEGTDTQYF. The chain has TRBV6-1 and TRBJ2-3; a weak D match, TRBD2 (7 bases). Germline values: CDR1 MNHNS, CDR2 SASEGT. This CDR3 comprises 15 residues. V was shortened by 6 bases and J by 3 bases, with 16 bases between the two germline ends.

J is TRBJ2-7 and V is TRBV21-1; the table gives TRBD1 as D, unverified against the DNA. TRBV21-1 is flagged as a pseudogene. CDR3 length: 16 amino acids. CDR3 amino acids: CASSSRAEDRSYEQYF. The CDR3 DNA follows: TGTGCCAGCAGCTCTCGAGCGGAGGACAGGTCCTACGAGCAGTACTTC.

V gene TRBV4-3 combines with J gene TRBJ2-7, with 8 bases matching TRBD2. V lost 0 bases to trimming and J lost 6 bases; unmatched junction nucleotides: 7. Germline CDR1 reads LGHNA; CDR2 reads YSLEER. This CDR3 is built from 15 residues. The CDR3 reads CASSQDRGRSAEQYF. The CDR3 coding sequence is TGCGCCAGCAGCCAAGATCGCGGGAGGTCGGCCGAGCAGTACTTC.

This clone was counted a few times. Other DNA sequences from this sample encode an identical CDR3 as well. J is TRBJ1-1 and V is TRBV30; D is unresolved. The germline gives CDR1 GTSNPN, CDR2 SVGIG (reference sequence). V lost 0 bases to trimming and J lost 10 bases, with 6 bases between them. CDR3 length: 10 amino acids. The CDR3 loop is CAWSVRGAFF. In DNA form, the CDR3 reads TGTGCCTGGAGTGTGAGAGGAGCTTTCTTT. Using reference TRBV30 and TRBJ1-1 for the parts outside the CDR3, the full variable domain is SQTIHQWPATLVQPVGSPLSLECTVEGTSNPNLYWYRQAAGRGLQLLFYSVGIGQISSEVPQNLSASRPQDRQFILSSKKLLLSDSGFYLCAWSVRGAFFGQGTRLTVV.

The genes are TRBV30 and TRBJ1-5; TRBD1 matches 7 bases. CDR3 length: 13 residues. CDR1 and CDR2 from the germline V gene are GTSNPN and SVGIG (reference sequence). V shed 4 bases and J 4 bases; nucleotides not matched to a gene: 4. The CDR3 coding sequence is TGTGCCTGGACCACACAGGGGAATCAGCCCCAGCATTTT. Its protein product is CAWTTQGNQPQHF.

This clone is a singleton in its sample. This chain joins TRBV25-1 and TRBJ2-1; no clear D gene. Trimming took off 0 bases at V and 10 bases at J, with 7 bases between the two ends. The CDR3 has 12 amino acids. Germline-derived CDR1 and CDR2 are MGHDK and SYGVNS. Here the CDR3 DNA reads TGTGCCAGCAGTGAATACTTCCAGGAGCAGTTCTTC. Its protein is CASSEYFQEQFF.

The chain has TRBV5-3 and TRBJ2-3; 13 nucleotides line up with TRBD2. TRBV5-3 is labeled an ORF, and its function is uncertain. This CDR3 has 17 residues. V shed 3 bases and J 2 bases; nucleotides not matched to a gene: 6. CDR3 region: CARSSGLAGHITDTQYF. The CDR3 DNA reads TGTGCCAGAAGCTCGGGACTAGCGGGACATATCACAGATACGCAGTATTTT.